The 18 T cell receptor beta chains presented below share a single source sample, sequenced in a study of T cells expressing NK-cell markers (dated by TCRdb to 2018 to 2020). Receptors were amplified or captured by 5' RACE. For sequencing, an Illumina HiSeq 2000 was employed. TCRdb reprocessed the reads and provides one entry for every CDR3 protein sequence; no DNA is given. The table for this sample lists 300,000 to 500,000 distinct CDR3 sequences. About 10% of the sample rests with the top ten. Sequencing was performed on blood T cells: a sorted CD56 or NKG2C T cell subset, CD4+ or CD8+ T cells, or bulk PBMC T cells (not recorded which). The source is a woman aged 45 to 65 in good health. Donor details come from another sample of the same person, matched by shared clones.

This chain joins TRBV27 and TRBJ2-2; TCRdb lists TRBD2, though no DNA is available to test this call. The CDR3 sequence is 14 residues long. Germline lookup yields CDR1 MNHEY and CDR2 SMNVEV (reference sequence). The CDR3 loop reads CASSWAGRTGELFF.

The chain employs TRBV20-1 and TRBJ1-5; TCRdb names TRBD1, which stays unverified in the absence of DNA. The CDR3 sequence is 15 residues long. CDR1 DFQATT and CDR2 SNEGSKA come from the germline V gene (reference sequence). CDR3 amino acids: CSARVKGQGRGPQHF.

The CDR3 sequence: CASSFTGDGEQFF. This rearrangement joins TRBV5-1 to TRBJ2-1; TCRdb's assignment of TRBD1 cannot be checked, as there is no DNA. The CDR3 is 13 amino acids. Germline CDR1 and CDR2: SGHRS and YFSETQ.

V gene TRBV6-6 combines with J gene TRBJ2-1; the D call of TRBD2 rests on TCRdb alone, since no DNA is present to check it. Looked up from germline, CDR1 is MNHNY and CDR2 is SVGAGI (reference sequence). This CDR3 is 15 amino acids long. CDR3 residues: CASSTREGPRNEQFF.

The chain uses TRBV15 and TRBJ2-3; TCRdb gives TRBD2 as the D gene, but with no DNA this cannot be confirmed. CDR1 and CDR2 from the germline V gene are LNHNV and YYDKDF (reference sequence). The CDR3 has 13 amino acids. The CDR3 spells CATSRDPPDTQYF.

The chain employs TRBV24-1 and TRBJ2-1; TCRdb proposes TRBD1, but this gene call is untestable without DNA. The V gene's germline CDR1 is KGHDR and CDR2 SFDVKD. This CDR3 has 16 amino acids. CDR3 protein: CATSDSPPGSHNEQFF.

This sequence joins TRBV5-1 and TRBJ2-3. This CDR3 has 13 amino acids. The germline V gene has CDR1 SGHRS and CDR2 YFSETQ. CDR3 sequence reads: CASSLAFWDTQYF.

The chain recombines TRBV12-3 or TRBV12-4 with TRBJ2-1; TCRdb indicates TRBD1, and absent DNA this call remains unverified. The CDR3 spans 12 residues. CDR3 sequence reads: CASSPTGNEQFF.

The V and J genes are TRBV27 and TRBJ1-1; TCRdb's D call, TRBD1, is unchecked because there is no DNA. This CDR3 comprises 15 residues. Germline loops: CDR1 MNHEY, CDR2 SMNVEV (reference sequence). CDR3 sequence reads: CASSWDRVRNTEAFF.

The chain couples TRBV3-1 to TRBJ2-7; TCRdb returns TRBD1, unconfirmable since there is no DNA. Germline CDR1 is LGHDT and CDR2 is YNNKEL (reference sequence). This CDR3 has 13 amino acids. CDR3 region: CASSQRGKAEQYF.

V usage is TRBV18 and J usage is TRBJ1-1; TCRdb's D call of TRBD1 is untestable without DNA. Germline CDR1 and CDR2: KGHSH and LQKENI. The CDR3 sequence is 15 residues long. The CDR3: CASSPPGQGSTEAFF.

V and J are TRBV5-1 and TRBJ2-1; TCRdb calls TRBD2, which cannot be checked without DNA. This CDR3 is 15 amino acids long. Germline V lookup: CDR1 SGHRS, CDR2 YFSETQ. This chain's CDR3 is CASSLGRPSLNEQFF.

The rearrangement links TRBV7-8 to TRBJ2-6; TCRdb picks TRBD1, but there is no DNA to check that call. This CDR3 spans 18 amino acids. Germline V gene data show CDR1 as SGHVS and CDR2 as FQNEAQ. The CDR3 protein is CASSRKGQVISGANVLTF. Using reference TRBV7-8 and TRBJ2-6 for the parts outside the CDR3, the full variable domain is GAGVSQSPRYKVAKRGQDVALRCDPISGHVSLFWYQQALGQGPEFLTYFQNEAQLDKSGLPSDRFFAERPEGSVSTLKIQRTQQEDSAVYLCASSRKGQVISGANVLTFGAGSRLTVL.

V usage is TRBV11-2 and J usage is TRBJ2-1; TCRdb names TRBD2, which stays unverified in the absence of DNA. Germline V gene sequence: CDR1 SGHAT, CDR2 FQNNGV. The CDR3 length is 19 residues. CDR3 amino acids: CASSLVLAFGSGSVNEQFF.

CDR3 sequence reads: CASSAGVSTDTQYF. The chain is built from TRBV5-1 and TRBJ2-3. The CDR3 has 14 residues. Germline V gives CDR1 SGHRS, CDR2 YFSETQ.

The J gene is TRBJ2-1, the V gene TRBV7-2; TCRdb's D gene call, TRBD2, goes unchecked for lack of DNA. This CDR3 has 15 amino acids. The germline gives CDR1 SGHTA, CDR2 FQGNSA. This chain's CDR3 is CASSSSPHGNNEQFF.

The chain links TRBV5-1 to TRBJ2-7; no DNA is available, so the TRBD2 call from TCRdb remains unchecked. Germline CDR1 and CDR2: SGHRS and YFSETQ. The CDR3 has 16 residues. CDR3 in amino acids: CASSLAGTSGRTEQYF.

V is TRBV27 and J is TRBJ1-5; the D call of TRBD1 rests on TCRdb alone, since no DNA is present to check it. Germline CDR1 MNHEY, CDR2 SMNVEV (reference sequence). The CDR3 consists of 16 residues. The CDR3 spells CASSFRAGQGNQPQHF.